The 22 T cell receptor beta chains listed next were all sequenced from one sample in a study of blood T cell repertoires in COVID-19. The method was immunoSEQ multiplex PCR; TCRdb's version includes in-frame clones alone and lacks a portion of them. The table shows about 300,000 clones, with roughly 90% occurring only once. The sample taken for sequencing was PBMCs or T cells enriched from blood (not recorded which). These receptors were collected from a woman aged 30 to 39 who had recovered from COVID-19.

The chain links TRBV28 to TRBJ1-5; 7 bases align to TRBD1. The junction had 2 bases not matched to a gene; V was cut back by 6 bases and J by 3 bases. The CDR3 totals 13 residues. Looked up from germline, CDR1 is MDHEN and CDR2 is SYDVKM. CDR3 in amino acids: CASRDRYNQPQHF. CDR3 in DNA: TGTGCCAGCAGGGACAGGTACAATCAGCCCCAGCATTTT.

The rearrangement links TRBV5-4 to TRBJ1-5, with a possible D match to TRBD1 (5 bases). Germline CDR1 and CDR2: SGHNT and YYREEE (reference sequence). The CDR3 covers 15 residues. V lost 0 bases to trimming and J lost 1 base, with 8 bases between them. The DNA of the CDR3 is TGTGCCAGCAGCTTGGGGGGGAGGAGCAATCAGCCCCAGCATTTT. Translation: CASSLGGRSNQPQHF.

V usage is TRBV27 and J usage is TRBJ1-5; tentatively, D is TRBD1 (5 bases). V was clipped by 5 bases and J by 4 bases, with 12 bases between them. Germline lookup yields CDR1 MNHEY and CDR2 SMNVEV (reference sequence). The CDR3 spans 14 residues. CDR3 amino acids: CASSPNGGNQPQHF. The CDR3 DNA sequence: TGTGCCAGCAGTCCCAACGGGGGTAATCAGCCCCAGCATTTT.

In this sample, this clone turned up once. The rearrangement joins TRBV9 to TRBJ2-3; no reliable D call. With 4 bases removed from V and 2 bases from J, the gap between germline ends came to 11 bases. The germline V gene has CDR1 SGDLS and CDR2 YYNGEE. This CDR3 contains 14 residues. The DNA of the CDR3 is TGTGCCAGCAGCCGACGAGCGAACACAGATACGCAGTATTTT. It translates to CASSRRANTDTQYF.

The gene calls are TRBV28 and TRBJ1-3; 8 nucleotides agree with TRBD1. Germline values: CDR1 MDHEN, CDR2 SYDVKM. V lost 5 bases to trimming and J lost 4 bases; unmatched junction nucleotides: 10. This CDR3 contains 16 residues. The CDR3 coding sequence is TGTGCCAGCAGTCGTGACTCCAGGGGGCTAGGAAACACCATATATTTT. Its translation is CASSRDSRGLGNTIYF.

The J gene is TRBJ2-5, the V gene TRBV18; the D gene is possibly TRBD2 (6 bases). The CDR3 covers 15 residues. V lost 3 bases and J 2 bases, leaving 13 bases between the germline ends. The germline gives CDR1 KGHSH, CDR2 LQKENI. The CDR3 protein is CASSPPGESQETQYF. Written as DNA, the CDR3 is TGTGCCAGCTCACCCCCGGGGGAGAGTCAAGAGACCCAGTACTTC.

This clone was observed a single time. This chain joins TRBV5-1 and TRBJ1-3; 7 bases match TRBD1. Germline V gene data show CDR1 as SGHRS and CDR2 as YFSETQ. The V and J ends lost 0 bases and 1 base, in that order; junction bases with no gene match: 4. The length of the CDR3 is 16 residues. CDR3 DNA sequence: TGCGCCAGCAGCTTGGACAGGGGACAATCTGGAAACACCATATATTTT. This translates into CASSLDRGQSGNTIYF. The entire variable domain, with the rest obtained from reference TRBV5-1 and TRBJ1-3, is as follows: KAGVTQTPRYLIKTRGQQVTLSCSPISGHRSVSWYQQTPGQGLQFLFEYFSETQRNKGNFPGRFSGRQFSNSRSEMNVSTLELGDSALYLCASSLDRGQSGNTIYFGEGSWLTVV.

V gene TRBV6-5 combines with J gene TRBJ2-1; 7 bases align to TRBD2. CDR3 size: 14 residues. The ends lost 8 bases at V and 1 base at J; junction bases unmatched: 5. Germline V gives CDR1 MNHEY, CDR2 SVGAGI. CDR3 sequence reads: CASGTILSYNEQFF. Here the CDR3 DNA reads TGTGCCAGCGGGACTATCCTATCCTACAATGAGCAGTTCTTC.

The chain links TRBV6-1 to TRBJ2-7, with D perhaps matching TRBD2 (5 bases). This CDR3 contains 15 residues. Germline CDR1 is MNHNS and CDR2 is SASEGT. V lost 1 base, J lost 0 bases, and 10 bases lay in between. The CDR3 DNA is TGTGCCAGCAGTGAAGGGCGGGCCTCCTCCTACGAGCAGTACTTC. Its translation: CASSEGRASSYEQYF.

The chain uses TRBV4-3 and TRBJ2-7; D remains ambiguous. Deletions cut 3 bases from V and 0 bases from J, with 18 bases between. The CDR3 length is 17 residues. From germline, CDR1 is LGHNA and CDR2 YSLEER. As DNA, the CDR3 is TGCGCCAGCAGCCATATTTGGGCCAAGCTTATCTCCTACGAGCAGTACTTC. This codes for CASSHIWAKLISYEQYF.

Of note for this clone: Distinct nucleotide sequences in the sample also encode this CDR3. This sequence joins TRBV28 and TRBJ1-1, with a weak D call TRBD1 (5 bases). The CDR3 is 14 residues long. Trimming removed 5 bases at V and 0 bases at J, with 10 bases between. The V gene's germline CDR1 is MDHEN and CDR2 SYDVKM. CDR3 loop: CASSLIQVNTEAFF. In DNA, the CDR3 is TGTGCCAGCAGTCTTATACAGGTGAACACTGAAGCTTTCTTT.

The chain combines TRBV10-2 with TRBJ1-1; D unresolved. The length of the CDR3 is 14 residues. Germline V gene data show CDR1 as WSHSY and CDR2 as SAAADI. Trimming removed 0 bases at V and 5 bases at J, with 10 bases between. Here the CDR3 reads CASSESRGLTEAFF. CDR3 coding DNA: TGCGCCAGCAGTGAGTCGAGAGGTTTAACTGAAGCTTTCTTT.

The chain has TRBV6-1 and TRBJ2-7; possibly TRBD1 for D (5 bases). Germline CDR1 reads MNHNS; CDR2 reads SASEGT. With 3 bases removed from V and 4 bases from J, the gap between germline ends came to 7 bases. CDR3 length: 12 amino acids. The DNA of the CDR3 is TGTGCCAGCAGTGAGACAGTTTACGAGCAGTACTTC. It encodes CASSETVYEQYF.

The chain couples TRBV29-1 to TRBJ2-2; the D gene is possibly TRBD1 (5 bases). V lost 3 bases and J lost 7, with 6 bases in between. Germline V lookup: CDR1 SQVTM, CDR2 ANQGSEA. The CDR3 consists of 11 residues. This CDR3 is CSVDQGGELFF. The CDR3 nucleotides read TGCAGCGTTGACCAGGGCGGGGAGCTGTTTTTT.

The chain combines TRBV10-3 with TRBJ1-1; TRBD1 aligns across 8 bases. Germline assignment: CDR1 ENHRY and CDR2 SYGVKD. V shed 5 bases and J 4 bases; nucleotides not matched to a gene: 6. This CDR3 is built from 14 residues. The CDR3 DNA sequence: TGTGCCATCAGTAACGGACAGGGAATCACTGAAGCTTTCTTT. It translates to CAISNGQGITEAFF.

J is TRBJ2-3 and V is TRBV29-1; 9 bases are a match to TRBD1. This CDR3 contains 13 residues. With V trimmed by 7 bases and J by 1 base, 3 bases remained unmatched. Germline values: CDR1 SQVTM, CDR2 ANQGSEA. The CDR3 coding sequence is TGCAGCGGCAGGACAGGGGGCACAGATACGCAGTATTTT. This sequence encodes CSGRTGGTDTQYF.

The chain combines TRBV24-1 with TRBJ2-1, with 14 bases fitting TRBD2. CDR3 length: 19 amino acids. The germline V gene has CDR1 KGHDR and CDR2 SFDVKD. J was trimmed by 5 bases and V by 4 bases; bases with no gene match: 12. CDR3 amino acids: CATSDLPGLAGAVNNEQFF. CDR3 sequence (DNA): TGTGCCACCAGTGACCTACCGGGACTAGCGGGAGCGGTGAACAATGAGCAGTTCTTC.

The J gene is TRBJ1-2, the V gene TRBV30; D unclear. Trimming cost V 0 bases and J 8 bases, with 13 bases left between them. CDR3 length: 13 amino acids. CDR1 and CDR2 (germline): GTSNPN, SVGIG (reference sequence). The CDR3 sequence is CAWSVSYSVGYTF. For the CDR3, the DNA is TGTGCCTGGAGTGTAAGCTACAGTGTGGGCTACACCTTC. The full variable domain, completed using reference TRBV30 and TRBJ1-2, is SQTIHQWPATLVQPVGSPLSLECTVEGTSNPNLYWYRQAAGRGLQLLFYSVGIGQISSEVPQNLSASRPQDRQFILSSKKLLLSDSGFYLCAWSVSYSVGYTFGSGTRLTVV.

The chain combines TRBV6-5 with TRBJ1-5, with D unresolved. Trimming stripped 0 bases from V and 3 bases from J, with 9 bases between. CDR1 MNHEY and CDR2 SVGAGI come from the germline V gene. The CDR3 loop spans 15 amino acids. CDR3 region: CASSYSANLNQPQHF. In DNA, the CDR3 is TGTGCCAGCAGTTACTCAGCTAACCTCAATCAGCCCCAGCATTTT.

This rearrangement joins TRBV7-9 to TRBJ2-2; TRBD1 matches at 9 bases. CDR1 is SEHNR, CDR2 FQNEAQ, per germline (reference sequence). After removal of 6 bases from V and 3 bases from J, the junction contained 11 bases not matched to a gene. The length of the CDR3 is 17 residues. DNA for the CDR3: TGTGCCAGCAGACTATACTCGACAGGGGGAGACACCGGGGAGCTGTTTTTT. Its protein is CASRLYSTGGDTGELFF. Based on the CDR3 plus reference TRBV7-9 and TRBJ2-2, the full variable domain is DTGVSQNPRHKITKRGQNVTFRCDPISEHNRLYWYRQTLGQGPEFLTYFQNEAQLEKSRLLSDRFSAERPKGSFSTLEIQRTEQGDSAMYLCASRLYSTGGDTGELFFGEGSRLTVL.

The chain links TRBV28 to TRBJ1-2; 7 bases match TRBD1. Trimming took 5 bases from V and 0 from J; bases not matched to a gene: 9. The CDR3 totals 16 residues. From germline, CDR1 is MDHEN and CDR2 SYDVKM. The CDR3 sequence is CASSPYEGAANYGYTF. The CDR3 DNA follows: TGTGCCAGCAGTCCCTATGAGGGGGCCGCTAACTATGGCTACACCTTC.

The chain couples TRBV5-1 to TRBJ1-2; 8 bases align to TRBD1. This CDR3 contains 19 residues. CDR1 is SGHRS and CDR2 is YFSETQ in the germline V gene. V lost 1 base and J lost 2; bases outside the gene matches: 16. The DNA of the CDR3 is TGCGCCAGCAGCTTGAGATCCCCCGCCATGACAGGGGAAAACTATGGCTACACCTTC. It specifies CASSLRSPAMTGENYGYTF.